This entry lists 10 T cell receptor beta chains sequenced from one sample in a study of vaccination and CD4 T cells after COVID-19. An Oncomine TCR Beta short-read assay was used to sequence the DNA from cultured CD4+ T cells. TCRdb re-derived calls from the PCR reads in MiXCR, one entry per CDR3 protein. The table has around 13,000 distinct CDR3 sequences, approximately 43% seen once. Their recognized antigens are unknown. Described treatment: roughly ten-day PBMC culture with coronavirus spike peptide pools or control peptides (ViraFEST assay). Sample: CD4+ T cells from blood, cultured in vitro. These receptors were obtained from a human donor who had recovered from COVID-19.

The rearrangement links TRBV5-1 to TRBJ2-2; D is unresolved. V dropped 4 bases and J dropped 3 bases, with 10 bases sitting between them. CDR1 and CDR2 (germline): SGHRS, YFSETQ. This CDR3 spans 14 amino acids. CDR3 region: CASSGFSYTGELFF. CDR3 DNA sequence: TGCGCCAGCAGCGGTTTTAGTTACACCGGGGAGCTGTTTTTT.

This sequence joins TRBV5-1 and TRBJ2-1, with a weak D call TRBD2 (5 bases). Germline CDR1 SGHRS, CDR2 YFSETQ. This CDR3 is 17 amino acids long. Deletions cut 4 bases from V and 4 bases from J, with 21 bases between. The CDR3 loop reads CASSLGRGPTAYNEQFF. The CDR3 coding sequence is TGCGCCAGCAGCCTTGGGAGAGGACCAACCGCTTACAATGAGCAGTTCTTC.

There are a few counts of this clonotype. CDR3 DNA: TGTGCCAGCAGCTTTTCCTACGAGCAGTACTTC. Its translation is CASSFSYEQYF. The V call is TRBV11-2, the J call TRBJ2-7; D gene uncertain. Trimming took 3 bases from V and 1 from J, leaving 1 base between them. Germline V CDR1 and CDR2: SGHAT, FQNNGV. The CDR3 runs 11 residues.

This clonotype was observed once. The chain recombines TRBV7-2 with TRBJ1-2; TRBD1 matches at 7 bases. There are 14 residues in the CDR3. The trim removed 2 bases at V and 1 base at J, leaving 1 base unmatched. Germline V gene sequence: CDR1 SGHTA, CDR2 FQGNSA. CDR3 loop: CASSLTGVNYGYTF. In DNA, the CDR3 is TGTGCCAGCAGCTTAACAGGGGTTAACTATGGCTACACCTTC.

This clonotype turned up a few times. This CDR3 is CSAQITAGELFF. The DNA for the CDR3 is TGCAGTGCTCAGATTACGGCCGGGGAGCTGTTTTTT. This chain connects TRBV20-1 to TRBJ2-2, with D unresolved. The CDR3 length is 12 residues. The V end was cut by 5 bases, the J end by 6 bases, with 10 bases between. Germline V gives CDR1 DFQATT, CDR2 SNEGSKA (reference sequence).

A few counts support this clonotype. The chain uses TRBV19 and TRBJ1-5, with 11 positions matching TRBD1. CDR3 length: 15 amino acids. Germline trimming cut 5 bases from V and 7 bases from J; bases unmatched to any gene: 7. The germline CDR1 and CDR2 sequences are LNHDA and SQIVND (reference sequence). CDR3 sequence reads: CASSPGQGAQQPQHF. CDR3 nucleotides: TGTGCCAGTAGTCCAGGACAGGGGGCACAGCAGCCCCAGCATTTT.

The CDR3 coding sequence is TGTGCCAGCAGGGAGACGGCTCAAGAAGAGACCCAGTACTTC. It specifies CASRETAQEETQYF. This sequence joins TRBV6-1 and TRBJ2-5; D not certain. Germline values: CDR1 MNHNS, CDR2 SASEGT. This CDR3 contains 14 residues. Trimming shortened V by 6 bases and J by 3 bases, and 14 bases separated the two germline ends.

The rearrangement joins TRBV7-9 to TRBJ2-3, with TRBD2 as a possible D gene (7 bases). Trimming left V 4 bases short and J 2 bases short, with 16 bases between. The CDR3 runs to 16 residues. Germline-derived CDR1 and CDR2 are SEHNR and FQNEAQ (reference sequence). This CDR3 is CASSWGPGLSTDTQYF. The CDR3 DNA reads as TGTGCCAGCAGCTGGGGGCCGGGACTATCCACAGATACGCAGTATTTT.

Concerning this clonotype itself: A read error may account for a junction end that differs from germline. CDR3 nucleotides: TGTGCCAGCAGCTTAGTCGGTGGGAGTTACCACTTC. It specifies CASSLVGGSYHF. The rearrangement links TRBV7-6 to TRBJ2-7, with D possibly being TRBD2 (5 bases). CDR3 length equals 12 residues. Germline V CDR1 and CDR2: SGHVS, FNYEAQ.

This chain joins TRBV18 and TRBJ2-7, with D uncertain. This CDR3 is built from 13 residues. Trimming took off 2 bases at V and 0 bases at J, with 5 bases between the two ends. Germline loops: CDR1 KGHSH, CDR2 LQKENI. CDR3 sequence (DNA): TGTGCCAGCTCACCAGGATACTCCTACGAGCAGTACTTC. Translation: CASSPGYSYEQYF.